This T cell receptor (beta chain) was found in a study of PD-1 blockade in classical Hodgkin lymphoma. The method was immunoSEQ multiplex PCR; TCRdb's version includes in-frame clones alone and lacks a portion of them. The sample lists roughly 70,000 clones, 71% occurring once. As to this clone: Its antigen remains unknown.

The patients all showed relapse after autologous stem cell transplantation, while their brentuximab vedotin exposure varied. This CDR3 has 15 amino acids. Germline CDR1 and CDR2: MGHDK and SYGVNS. V was pared by 6 bases and J by 0 bases, with 9 bases between. Study-level findings and limits: Significant TCR diversity gains by C4D1 occurred in CD4+ but not CD8+ cells. When nivolumab was started under 1 year after ASCT, patients were excluded. Complete responders showed a baseline diversity that resembled the diversity of newly diagnosed patients.

The receptor was derived from a human donor with classical Hodgkin lymphoma. The input for sequencing was peripheral blood mononuclear cells (PBMCs), taken before the second cycle of nivolumab. The chain carries TRBV25-1 and TRBJ2-6; the D is unclear. Written as DNA, the CDR3 is TGTGCCAGCAGCCCCATTAACTCTGGGGCCAACGTCCTGACTTTC. This encodes CASSPINSGANVLTF.